This T cell receptor beta chain was identified during a study of T cells in Graves' hyperthyroidism and ophthalmopathy. Germline V gene sequence: CDR1 LNHNV, CDR2 YYDKDF (reference sequence). This CDR3 region has 14 residues. V was clipped by 6 bases and J by 0 bases, with 9 bases between them. The table lists this clonotype with a few counts. RNA transcripts provided the source from which TCR beta CDR3 regions were amplified. First-round RT-PCR with HTBI primers amplified the TCR CDR3 region. TCRdb passed the multiplex PCR reads through MiXCR, listing each CDR3 protein once. The data contain more than 650,000 distinct CDR3 sequences, less than 15% of them singletons.

V is TRBV15 and J is TRBJ2-1; no clear D. The specimen sequenced was blood. The clonotype was recovered from a woman aged 18-35 years with Graves' hyperthyroidism. The CDR3 DNA follows: TGTGCCACCAGAGCCTCAAGCTCCTACAATGAGCAGTTCTTC. This encodes CATRASSSYNEQFF.